These 10 T cell receptor beta chains originate from one sample sequenced in a study of identical twins. TCRdb analysed the 5' RACE reads with MiXCR anew, one entry per CDR3 protein. The table lists approximately 1.8 million distinct CDR3 sequences, around a third of them singletons. Sequenced: cord blood. These receptors were obtained from a newborn girl in good health.

This clonotype was recorded a few times. The chain uses TRBV28 and TRBJ1-5; no clear D gene. Trimming took 5 bases from V and 1 from J, leaving 9 bases between them. This CDR3 is 14 amino acids long. Germline CDR1 and CDR2: MDHEN and SYDVKM. The CDR3 DNA sequence: TGTGCCAGCAGTACACATGGGAGCAATCAGCCCCAGCATTTT. Its protein is CASSTHGSNQPQHF.

The chain combines TRBV3-1 with TRBJ2-2; D is perhaps TRBD1 (6 bases). Germline CDR1 LGHDT, CDR2 YNNKEL (reference sequence). The CDR3 spans 16 residues. Trimming shortened V by 1 base and J by 6 bases, and 15 bases separated the two germline ends. The CDR3 spells CASSQGLGAVAGELFF. CDR3 DNA sequence: TGTGCCAGCAGCCAAGGACTGGGGGCGGTCGCCGGGGAGCTGTTTTTT.

The chain has TRBV20-1 and TRBJ2-5, with 7 bases matching TRBD2. Trimming cost V 3 bases and J 0 bases; bases outside gene matches: 13. Germline V gene sequence: CDR1 DFQATT, CDR2 SNEGSKA (reference sequence). This CDR3 comprises 17 residues. CDR3 loop: CSARLTSRRGYQETQYF. The CDR3 region has the DNA TGCAGTGCTAGGTTGACTTCCCGGCGGGGGTACCAAGAGACCCAGTACTTC.

The chain has TRBV10-3 and TRBJ2-1; D possibly matches TRBD1 or TRBD2 (5 bases each). The last part of the DNA fits TRBJ2-7 better; the J call may be wrong. The germline V gene encodes CDR1 ENHRY and CDR2 SYGVKD. The CDR3 covers 16 residues. The CDR3 here is CAIRDPTSSSYNEQYF. CDR3 nucleotides: TGTGCCATCCGGGACCCCACATCGAGCTCCTACAATGAGCAGTACTTC.

This clonotype was observed a few times. The genes are TRBV5-6 and TRBJ1-4; the D gene is possibly TRBD1 (6 bases). The germline V gene has CDR1 SGHDT and CDR2 YYEEEE. The CDR3 is made up of 12 amino acids. Trimming cost V 3 bases and J 10 bases, with 10 bases left between them. The CDR3, as DNA: TGTGCCAGCAGCTCCGACAGGATAAAACTGTTTTTT. This sequence encodes CASSSDRIKLFF.

The V gene is TRBV12-3 or TRBV12-4, the J gene TRBJ2-3, with 13 bases identical to TRBD2. This CDR3 contains 15 residues. Trimming took 6 bases from V and 2 from J; bases not matched to a gene: 2. For the CDR3, the DNA is TGTGCCAGCAGGGGGACTAGCGGGACCACAGATACGCAGTATTTT. Its protein product is CASRGTSGTTDTQYF.

This clonotype was recorded a few times. The V and J genes are TRBV27 and TRBJ2-3, with TRBD2 matching 7 bases. The CDR3 sequence is 17 residues long. The V gene's germline CDR1 is MNHEY and CDR2 SMNVEV (reference sequence). V dropped 5 bases and J dropped 2; count of bases not matched to a gene: 13. The CDR3 here is CASSTRSGPRFTDTQYF. In DNA, the CDR3 is TGTGCCAGCAGTACCCGTAGCGGGCCACGATTCACAGATACGCAGTATTTT.

The chain uses TRBV29-1 and TRBJ1-1; D gene ambiguous. Trimming stripped 7 bases from V and 6 bases from J, with 12 bases between. This CDR3 has 11 amino acids. Germline loops: CDR1 SQVTM, CDR2 ANQGSEA. The DNA of the CDR3 is TGCAGCGCGAGAGTCGGGGCTGAAGCTTTCTTT. Protein: CSARVGAEAFF.

This clonotype was counted a few times. This chain joins TRBV11-2 and TRBJ2-5; 7 nucleotides match TRBD2. The CDR3 runs 14 residues. The V gene end was trimmed by 6 bases and the J gene end by 3 bases; junction bases not matched to a gene: 7. Germline V gene data show CDR1 as SGHAT and CDR2 as FQNNGV. The chain's CDR3 is CASRVFGGEETQYF. The CDR3 region has the DNA TGTGCCAGCAGAGTGTTTGGGGGGGAAGAGACCCAGTACTTC.

The chain joins TRBV28 to TRBJ2-5; possibly TRBD2 for D (6 bases). The CDR3 is made up of 15 amino acids. The V end lost 3 bases, the J end lost 2 bases, and 13 bases lay between the germline ends. The germline CDR1 and CDR2 sequences are MDHEN and SYDVKM. CDR3 nucleotide sequence: TGTGCCAGCAGTTTTCTAGGGGAGGCACAAGAGACCCAGTACTTC. It codes for CASSFLGEAQETQYF.